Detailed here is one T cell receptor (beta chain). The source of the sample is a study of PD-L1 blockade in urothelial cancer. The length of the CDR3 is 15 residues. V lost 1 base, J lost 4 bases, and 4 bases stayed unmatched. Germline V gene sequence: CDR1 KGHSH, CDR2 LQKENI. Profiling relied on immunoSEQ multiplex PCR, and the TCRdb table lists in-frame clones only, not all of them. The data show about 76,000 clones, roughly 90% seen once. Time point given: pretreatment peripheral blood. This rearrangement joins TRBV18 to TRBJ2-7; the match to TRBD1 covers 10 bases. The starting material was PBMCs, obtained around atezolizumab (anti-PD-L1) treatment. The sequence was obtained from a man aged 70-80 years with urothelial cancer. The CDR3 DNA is TGTGCCAGCTCACCACAGGGACAGGGGTCATACGAGCAGTACTTC. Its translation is CASSPQGQGSYEQYF.